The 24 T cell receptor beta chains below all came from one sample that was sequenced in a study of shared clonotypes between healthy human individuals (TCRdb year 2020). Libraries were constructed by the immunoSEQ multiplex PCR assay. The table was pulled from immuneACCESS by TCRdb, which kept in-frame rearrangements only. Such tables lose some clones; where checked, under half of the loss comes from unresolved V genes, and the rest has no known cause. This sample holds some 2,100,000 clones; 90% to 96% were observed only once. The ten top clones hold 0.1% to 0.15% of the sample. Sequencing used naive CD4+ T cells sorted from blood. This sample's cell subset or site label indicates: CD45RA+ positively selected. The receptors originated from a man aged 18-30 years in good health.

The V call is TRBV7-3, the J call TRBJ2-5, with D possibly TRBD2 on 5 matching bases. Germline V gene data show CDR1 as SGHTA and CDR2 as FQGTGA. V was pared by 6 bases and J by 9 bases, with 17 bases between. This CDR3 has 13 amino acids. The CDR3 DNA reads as TGTGCCAGCAGACCAGACCCGGCCGGGGCCCAGTACTTC. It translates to CASRPDPAGAQYF.

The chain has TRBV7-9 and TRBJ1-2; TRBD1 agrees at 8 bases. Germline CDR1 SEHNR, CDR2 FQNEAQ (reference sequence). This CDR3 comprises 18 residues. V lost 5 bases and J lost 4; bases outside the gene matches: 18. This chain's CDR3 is CASSQSRTGKVPIYGYTF. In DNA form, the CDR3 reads TGTGCCAGCAGCCAAAGTAGGACAGGGAAAGTCCCTATCTATGGCTACACCTTC.

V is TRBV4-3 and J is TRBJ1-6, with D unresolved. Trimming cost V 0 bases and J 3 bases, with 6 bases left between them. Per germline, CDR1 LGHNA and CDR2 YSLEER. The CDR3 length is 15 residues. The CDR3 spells CASSQEGFYNSPLHF. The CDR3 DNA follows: TGCGCCAGCAGCCAAGAGGGCTTCTATAATTCACCCCTCCACTTT.

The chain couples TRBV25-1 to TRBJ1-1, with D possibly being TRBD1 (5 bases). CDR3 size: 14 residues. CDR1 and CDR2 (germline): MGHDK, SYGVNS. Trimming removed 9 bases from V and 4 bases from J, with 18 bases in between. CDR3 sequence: CASKGTPQGTEAFF. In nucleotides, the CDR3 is TGTGCCAGTAAAGGGACTCCCCAGGGCACTGAAGCTTTCTTT.

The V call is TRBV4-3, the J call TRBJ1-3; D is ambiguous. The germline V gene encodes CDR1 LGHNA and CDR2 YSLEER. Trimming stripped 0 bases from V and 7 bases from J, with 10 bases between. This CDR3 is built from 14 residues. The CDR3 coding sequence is TGCGCCAGCAGCCAAGATATTCTTGCCAACACCATATATTTT. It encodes CASSQDILANTIYF.

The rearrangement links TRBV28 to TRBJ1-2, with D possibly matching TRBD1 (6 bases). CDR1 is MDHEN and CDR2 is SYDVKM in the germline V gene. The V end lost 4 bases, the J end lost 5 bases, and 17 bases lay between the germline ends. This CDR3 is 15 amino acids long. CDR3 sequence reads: CASSSTGTNGYGYTF. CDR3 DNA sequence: TGTGCCAGCAGTTCCACCGGGACAAATGGTTATGGCTACACCTTC.

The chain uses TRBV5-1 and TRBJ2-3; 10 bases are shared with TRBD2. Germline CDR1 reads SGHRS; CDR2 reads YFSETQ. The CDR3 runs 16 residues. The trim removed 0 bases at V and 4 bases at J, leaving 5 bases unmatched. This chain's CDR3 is CASSLAPAGGADTQYF. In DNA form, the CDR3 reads TGCGCCAGCAGCTTGGCCCCAGCGGGGGGGGCAGATACGCAGTATTTT.

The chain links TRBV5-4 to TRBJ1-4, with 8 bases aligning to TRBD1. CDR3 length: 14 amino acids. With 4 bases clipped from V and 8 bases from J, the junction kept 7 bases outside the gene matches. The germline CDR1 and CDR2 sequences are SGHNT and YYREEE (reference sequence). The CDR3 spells CASSQGQGGEKLFF. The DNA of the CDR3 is TGTGCCAGCAGCCAAGGACAGGGAGGGGAAAAACTGTTTTTT. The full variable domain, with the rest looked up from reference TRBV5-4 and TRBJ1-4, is ETGVTQSPTHLIKTRGQQVTLRCSSQSGHNTVSWYQQALGQGPQFIFQYYREEENGRGNFPPRFSGLQFPNYSSELNVNALELDDSALYLCASSQGQGGEKLFFGSGTQLSVL.

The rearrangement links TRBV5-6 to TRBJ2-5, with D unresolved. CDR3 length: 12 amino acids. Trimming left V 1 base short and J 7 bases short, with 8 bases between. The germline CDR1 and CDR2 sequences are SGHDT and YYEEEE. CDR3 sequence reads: CASSLSAGTQYF. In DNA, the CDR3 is TGTGCCAGCAGCTTGTCCGCAGGGACCCAGTACTTC. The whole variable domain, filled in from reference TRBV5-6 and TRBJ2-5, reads DAGVTQSPTHLIKTRGQQVTLRCSPKSGHDTVSWYQQALGQGPQFIFQYYEEEERQRGNFPDRFSGHQFPNYSSELNVNALLLGDSALYLCASSLSAGTQYFGPGTRLLVL.

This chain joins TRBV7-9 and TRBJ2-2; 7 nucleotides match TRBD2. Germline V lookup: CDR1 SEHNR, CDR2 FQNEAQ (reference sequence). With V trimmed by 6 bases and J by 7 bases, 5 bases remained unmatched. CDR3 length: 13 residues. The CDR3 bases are TGTGCCAGCAGACTAGCGAGGGACGGGGAGCTGTTTTTT. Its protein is CASRLARDGELFF.

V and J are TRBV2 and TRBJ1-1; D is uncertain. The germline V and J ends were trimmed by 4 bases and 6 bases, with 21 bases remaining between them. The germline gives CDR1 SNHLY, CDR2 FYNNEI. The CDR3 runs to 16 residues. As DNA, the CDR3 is TGTGCCAGCAGTGGCCTTCCGGGAAATTCAGACGCTGAAGCTTTCTTT. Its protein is CASSGLPGNSDAEAFF. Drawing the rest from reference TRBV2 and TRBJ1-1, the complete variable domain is EPEVTQTPSHQVTQMGQEVILRCVPISNHLYFYWYRQILGQKVEFLVSFYNNEISEKSEIFDDQFSVERPDGSNFTLKIRSTKLEDSAMYFCASSGLPGNSDAEAFFGQGTRLTVV.

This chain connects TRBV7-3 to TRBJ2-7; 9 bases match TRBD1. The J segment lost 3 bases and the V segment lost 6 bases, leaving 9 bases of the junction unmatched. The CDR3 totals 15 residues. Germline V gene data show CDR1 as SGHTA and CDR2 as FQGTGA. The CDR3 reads CASRQPGQGGYEQYF. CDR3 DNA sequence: TGTGCCAGCAGGCAACCGGGACAGGGAGGCTACGAGCAGTACTTC. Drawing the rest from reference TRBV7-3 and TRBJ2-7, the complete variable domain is GAGVSQTPSNKVTEKGKYVELRCDPISGHTALYWYRQSLGQGPEFLIYFQGTGAADDSGLPNDRFFAVRPEGSVSTLKIQRTERGDSAVYLCASRQPGQGGYEQYFGPGTRLTVT.

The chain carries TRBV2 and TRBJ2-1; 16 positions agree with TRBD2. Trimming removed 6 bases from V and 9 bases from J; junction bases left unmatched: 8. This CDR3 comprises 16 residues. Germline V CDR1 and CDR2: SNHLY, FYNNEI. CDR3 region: CASSEGLAGGLSEQFF. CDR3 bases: TGTGCCAGCAGCGAGGGACTAGCGGGAGGGCTTAGTGAGCAGTTCTTC.

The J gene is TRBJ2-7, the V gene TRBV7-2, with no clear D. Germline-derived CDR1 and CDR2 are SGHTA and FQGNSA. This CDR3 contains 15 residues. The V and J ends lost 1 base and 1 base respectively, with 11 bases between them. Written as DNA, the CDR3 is TGTGCCAGCAGCTTAGTAGCCAGGAATTCCTACGAGCAGTACTTC. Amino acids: CASSLVARNSYEQYF.

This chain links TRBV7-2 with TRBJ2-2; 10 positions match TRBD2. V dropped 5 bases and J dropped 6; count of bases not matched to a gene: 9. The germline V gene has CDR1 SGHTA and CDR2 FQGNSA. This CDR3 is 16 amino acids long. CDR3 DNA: TGTGCCAGCAGCCCGGGACTAGCGTTTGGGGCCGGGGAGCTGTTTTTT. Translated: CASSPGLAFGAGELFF.

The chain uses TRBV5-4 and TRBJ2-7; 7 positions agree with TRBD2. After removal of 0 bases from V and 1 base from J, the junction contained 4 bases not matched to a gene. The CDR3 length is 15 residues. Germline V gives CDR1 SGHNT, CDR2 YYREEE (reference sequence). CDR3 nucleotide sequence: TGTGCCAGCAGCTTGGACACTAGCGCATCCTACGAGCAGTACTTC. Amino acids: CASSLDTSASYEQYF.

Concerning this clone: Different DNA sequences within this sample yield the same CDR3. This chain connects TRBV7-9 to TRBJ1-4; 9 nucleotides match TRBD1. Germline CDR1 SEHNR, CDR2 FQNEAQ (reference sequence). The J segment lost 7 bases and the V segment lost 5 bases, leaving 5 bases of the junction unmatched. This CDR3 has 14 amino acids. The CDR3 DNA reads TGTGCCAGCAGCCCGGGACAGGGTCGTGAAAAACTGTTTTTT. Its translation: CASSPGQGREKLFF.

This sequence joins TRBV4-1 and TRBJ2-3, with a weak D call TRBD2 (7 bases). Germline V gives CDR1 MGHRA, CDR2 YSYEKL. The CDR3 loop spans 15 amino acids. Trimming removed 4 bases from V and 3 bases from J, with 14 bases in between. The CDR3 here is CASSPVGGVTDTQYF. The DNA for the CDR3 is TGCGCCAGCAGCCCGGTAGGGGGGGTTACAGATACGCAGTATTTT.

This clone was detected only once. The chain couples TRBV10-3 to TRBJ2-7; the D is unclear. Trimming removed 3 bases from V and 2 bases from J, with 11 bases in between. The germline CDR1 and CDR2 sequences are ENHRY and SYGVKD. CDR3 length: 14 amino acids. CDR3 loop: CAISDWGTAYEQYF. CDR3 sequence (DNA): TGTGCCATCAGTGACTGGGGTACGGCCTACGAGCAGTACTTC.

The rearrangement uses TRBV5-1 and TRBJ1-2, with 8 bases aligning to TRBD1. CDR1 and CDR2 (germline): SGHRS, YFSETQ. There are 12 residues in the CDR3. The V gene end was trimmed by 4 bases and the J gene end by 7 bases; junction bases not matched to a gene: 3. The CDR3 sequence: CASSRDRIGYTF. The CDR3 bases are TGCGCCAGCAGCCGGGACAGGATTGGCTACACCTTC.

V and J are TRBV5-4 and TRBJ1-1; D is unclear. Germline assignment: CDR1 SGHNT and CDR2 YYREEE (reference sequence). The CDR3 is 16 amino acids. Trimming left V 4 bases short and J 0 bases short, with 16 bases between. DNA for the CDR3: TGTGCCAGCAGCCCACCGGGAGGGCCCATGAACACTGAAGCTTTCTTT. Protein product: CASSPPGGPMNTEAFF.

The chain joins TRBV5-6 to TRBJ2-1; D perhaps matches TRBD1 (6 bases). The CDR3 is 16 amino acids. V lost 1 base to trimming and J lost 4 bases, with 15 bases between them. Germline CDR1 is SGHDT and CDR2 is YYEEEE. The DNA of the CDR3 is TGTGCCAGCAGCTTGTTAGGGGGAGCAGAGTACAATGAGCAGTTCTTC. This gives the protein CASSLLGGAEYNEQFF. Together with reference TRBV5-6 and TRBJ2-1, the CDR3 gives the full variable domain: DAGVTQSPTHLIKTRGQQVTLRCSPKSGHDTVSWYQQALGQGPQFIFQYYEEEERQRGNFPDRFSGHQFPNYSSELNVNALLLGDSALYLCASSLLGGAEYNEQFFGPGTRLTVL.

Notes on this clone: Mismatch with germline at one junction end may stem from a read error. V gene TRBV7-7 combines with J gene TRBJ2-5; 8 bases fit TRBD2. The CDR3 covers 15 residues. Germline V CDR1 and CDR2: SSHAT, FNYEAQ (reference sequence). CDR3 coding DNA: TGTGCTAGCAGCATGAACCGGGGGGGCAAAGAGACCCAGTACTTC. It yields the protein CASSMNRGGKETQYF.

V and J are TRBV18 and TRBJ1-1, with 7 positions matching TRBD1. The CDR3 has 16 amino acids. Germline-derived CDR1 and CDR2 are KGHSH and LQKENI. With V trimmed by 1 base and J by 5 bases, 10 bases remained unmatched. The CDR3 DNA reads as TGTGCCAGCTCACCACAACGACAGGGTGGGGGAACTGAAGCTTTCTTT. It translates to CASSPQRQGGGTEAFF.